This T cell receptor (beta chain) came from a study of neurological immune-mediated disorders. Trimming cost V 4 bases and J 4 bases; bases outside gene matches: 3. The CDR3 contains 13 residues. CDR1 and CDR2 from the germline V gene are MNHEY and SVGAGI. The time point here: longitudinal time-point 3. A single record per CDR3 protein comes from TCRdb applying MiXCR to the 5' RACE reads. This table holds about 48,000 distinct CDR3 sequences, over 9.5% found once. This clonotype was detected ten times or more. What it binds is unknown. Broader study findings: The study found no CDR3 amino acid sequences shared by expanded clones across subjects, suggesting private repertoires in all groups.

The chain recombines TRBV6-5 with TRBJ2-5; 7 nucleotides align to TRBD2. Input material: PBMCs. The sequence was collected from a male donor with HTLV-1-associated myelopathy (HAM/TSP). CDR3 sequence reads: CASSSIAGETQYF. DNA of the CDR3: TGTGCCAGCAGTTCCATAGCGGGAGAGACCCAGTACTTC.